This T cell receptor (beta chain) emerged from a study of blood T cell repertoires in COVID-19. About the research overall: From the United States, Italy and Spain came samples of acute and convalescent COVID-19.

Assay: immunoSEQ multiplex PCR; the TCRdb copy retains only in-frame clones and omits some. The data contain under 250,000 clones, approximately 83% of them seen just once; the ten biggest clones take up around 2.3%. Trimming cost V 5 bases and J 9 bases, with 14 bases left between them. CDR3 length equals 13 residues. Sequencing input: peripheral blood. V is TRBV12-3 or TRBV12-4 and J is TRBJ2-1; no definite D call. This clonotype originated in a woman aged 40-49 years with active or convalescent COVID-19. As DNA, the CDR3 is TGTGCCAGCAGTCCCCCCCAGGATGCTGAGCAGTTCTTC. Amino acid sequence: CASSPPQDAEQFF.